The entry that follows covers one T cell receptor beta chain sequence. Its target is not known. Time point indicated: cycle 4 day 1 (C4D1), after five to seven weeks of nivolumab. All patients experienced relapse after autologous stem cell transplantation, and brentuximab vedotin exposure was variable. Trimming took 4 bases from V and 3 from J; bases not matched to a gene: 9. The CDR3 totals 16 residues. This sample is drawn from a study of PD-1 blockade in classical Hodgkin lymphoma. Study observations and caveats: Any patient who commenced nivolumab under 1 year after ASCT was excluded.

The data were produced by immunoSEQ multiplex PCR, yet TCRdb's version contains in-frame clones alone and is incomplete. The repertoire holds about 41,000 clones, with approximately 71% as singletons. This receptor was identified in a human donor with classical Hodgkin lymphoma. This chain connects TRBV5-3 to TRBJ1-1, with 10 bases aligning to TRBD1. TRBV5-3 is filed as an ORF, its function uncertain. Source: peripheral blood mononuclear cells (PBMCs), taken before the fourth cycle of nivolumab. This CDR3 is CARSQDRGQADTEAFF. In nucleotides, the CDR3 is TGTGCCAGAAGCCAAGACAGGGGGCAAGCGGACACTGAAGCTTTCTTT.